This T cell receptor (beta chain) comes out of a study of blood T cell repertoires in COVID-19. Whole-study context: Acute-phase and convalescent COVID-19 samples originated in the United States, Italy and Spain.

Authors' analysis steps: Cell counts per sample came from amplifying reference gene primers. Clones were read by immunoSEQ multiplex PCR, and TCRdb kept only the in-frame ones, dropping some. The V and J calls and clone size are taken from that table; D and trimming were inferred from the DNA. The table records 250,000 or so clones, 65% to 85% of them present only once. Two negative PCRs, clearance, or symptom resolution characterized the recovered Cohort 3 donors. This CDR3 is 14 amino acids long. The germline V gene encodes CDR1 SGHDT and CDR2 YYEEEE. The V gene lost 5 bases and the J gene lost 4 bases, with 15 bases spanning the gap.

This rearrangement joins TRBV5-6 to TRBJ1-2; D gene uncertain. The sequenced material came from PBMCs or T cells enriched from blood (not recorded which). The sequence derives from a man aged 45-60 years who had recovered from COVID-19. CDR3 sequence: CASSPRTGSYGYTF. CDR3 nucleotide sequence: TGTGCCAGCAGTCCGAGGACGGGAAGCTATGGCTACACCTTC.